One and the same sample provided the 23 T cell receptor beta chains below, sequenced in a study of blood T cell repertoires in COVID-19. Assay: immunoSEQ multiplex PCR; the TCRdb copy retains only in-frame clones and omits some. The sample shows 200,000 to 250,000 clones, 65% to 85% of them seen only once. Material for sequencing was PBMCs or T cells enriched from blood (not recorded which). These receptors came from a woman aged 40 to 55 who had recovered from COVID-19.

The rearrangement links TRBV9 to TRBJ1-6; 7 bases match TRBD1. Germline CDR1 SGDLS, CDR2 YYNGEE. The CDR3 extends over 13 amino acids. The ends lost 3 bases at V and 10 bases at J; junction bases unmatched: 4. CDR3 coding DNA: TGTGCCAGCAGCGGGGACAGTGGCTCACCCCTCCACTTT. Its protein is CASSGDSGSPLHF.

This clone appeared a few times. The chain carries TRBV6-5 and TRBJ1-3, with 7 bases lining up with TRBD1. The CDR3 sequence is 16 residues long. Germline CDR1 MNHEY, CDR2 SVGAGI. The V segment lost 0 bases and the J segment 4 bases; nucleotides outside the gene matches: 6. The CDR3 here is CASSYSIGQAGNTIYF. The CDR3 DNA is TGTGCCAGCAGTTACTCGATAGGACAGGCAGGAAACACCATATATTTT.

V usage is TRBV10-3 and J usage is TRBJ2-2, with D possibly TRBD1 on 6 matching bases. Trimming removed 8 bases from V and 1 base from J, with 14 bases in between. Germline assignment: CDR1 ENHRY and CDR2 SYGVKD. The CDR3 runs to 15 residues. In DNA form, the CDR3 reads TGTGCCATCGGCGCAGGGGTTTTGAACACCGGGGAGCTGTTTTTT. Its protein is CAIGAGVLNTGELFF.

The V gene is TRBV6-5, the J gene TRBJ2-2; TRBD2 matches at 8 bases. The CDR3 is made up of 15 amino acids. The V gene end was trimmed by 11 bases and the J gene end by 5 bases; junction bases not matched to a gene: 13. The germline V gene encodes CDR1 MNHEY and CDR2 SVGAGI. The CDR3 loop is CAVRGGRLKTGELFF. The CDR3 DNA follows: TGTGCCGTCCGGGGCGGGAGGCTTAAGACCGGGGAGCTGTTTTTT.

This chain uses TRBV28 with TRBJ2-3; TRBD1 aligns across 9 bases. Germline V gene lookup returns CDR1 MDHEN and CDR2 SYDVKM. The CDR3 extends over 16 amino acids. V was clipped by 6 bases and J by 3 bases; unmatched bases: 10. The CDR3 nucleotides are TGTGCCAGCAGCGACCCTCCGGGACAGGGTACAGATACGCAGTATTTT. It is translated as CASSDPPGQGTDTQYF.

A single count supports this clone. The chain links TRBV28 to TRBJ1-2, with D unresolved. V was shortened by 4 bases and J by 8 bases, with 20 bases between the two germline ends. The CDR3 runs 15 residues. Germline loops: CDR1 MDHEN, CDR2 SYDVKM. CDR3 sequence reads: CASSSSQLLSLGYTF. The CDR3, as DNA: TGTGCCAGCAGTTCTAGCCAGCTGTTATCACTAGGCTACACCTTC.

This chain uses TRBV7-2 with TRBJ1-2; D perhaps matches TRBD1 (5 bases). Trimming shortened V by 5 bases and J by 6 bases, and 16 bases separated the two germline ends. CDR1 and CDR2 from the germline V gene are SGHTA and FQGNSA. The CDR3 is made up of 14 amino acids. The CDR3 nucleotides read TGTGCCAGCAGCCCTCCAGCAGGGCCTGATGGCTACACCTTC. It specifies CASSPPAGPDGYTF. The complete variable domain, with remaining parts taken from reference TRBV7-2 and TRBJ1-2, reads GAGVSQSPSNKVTEKGKDVELRCDPISGHTALYWYRQSLGQGLEFLIYFQGNSAPDKSGLPSDRFSAERTGGSVSTLTIQRTQQEDSAVYLCASSPPAGPDGYTFGSGTRLTVV.

This clone was detected once. This chain joins TRBV10-3 and TRBJ2-3, with 8 bases lining up with TRBD2. V was pared by 8 bases and J by 2 bases, with 6 bases of the junction left unmatched. From germline, CDR1 is ENHRY and CDR2 SYGVKD. The CDR3 extends over 14 amino acids. In nucleotides, the CDR3 is TGTGCCATCCGGGGTAGCGGGATCACAGATACGCAGTATTTT. Residues: CAIRGSGITDTQYF.

The chain links TRBV3-1 (or the pseudogene TRBV3-2) to TRBJ1-3; 9 bases fit TRBD1. CDR3 length: 14 residues. The trim removed 5 bases at V and 4 bases at J, leaving 3 bases unmatched. Germline values: CDR1 LGHDT, CDR2 YNNKEL (reference sequence). DNA for the CDR3: TGTGCCAGCAGCGCCGGGACAGGGGGAAACACCATATATTTT. Amino acid sequence: CASSAGTGGNTIYF.

The gene calls are TRBV18 and TRBJ1-1, with D uncertain. Germline CDR1 KGHSH, CDR2 LQKENI. The CDR3 has 14 amino acids. V was clipped by 6 bases and J by 1 base, with 12 bases between them. DNA for the CDR3: TGTGCCAGCTCCCGAAACTCAGGGAACACTGAAGCTTTCTTT. Translated, it gives CASSRNSGNTEAFF. Drawing the rest from reference TRBV18 and TRBJ1-1, the complete variable domain is NAGVMQNPRHLVRRRGQEARLRCSPMKGHSHVYWYRQLPEEGLKFMVYLQKENIIDESGMPKERFSAEFPKEGPSILRIQQVVRGDSAAYFCASSRNSGNTEAFFGQGTRLTVV.

The V gene is TRBV5-8, the J gene TRBJ1-4; the D is unclear. The CDR3 has 14 amino acids. The V and J ends lost 2 bases and 0 bases respectively, with 5 bases between them. Germline lookup yields CDR1 SGHTS and CDR2 YDEGEE. In DNA, the CDR3 is TGTGCCAGCAGCTTTCCGGCAACTAATGAAAAACTGTTTTTT. Residues: CASSFPATNEKLFF.

The chain carries TRBV6-5 and TRBJ1-4; TRBD1 might be the D (5 bases). Germline CDR1 and CDR2: MNHEY and SVGAGI. Deletions cut 11 bases from V and 4 bases from J, with 11 bases between. The CDR3 consists of 12 residues. The CDR3 region is CASGQYNEKLFF. Written as DNA, the CDR3 is TGTGCCTCAGGGCAGTATAATGAAAAACTGTTTTTT.

The V and J genes are TRBV2 and TRBJ1-1; tentatively, D is TRBD1 (5 bases). The CDR3 totals 14 residues. V gave up 7 bases and J gave up 0 bases, with 12 bases separating them. Looked up from germline, CDR1 is SNHLY and CDR2 is FYNNEI. DNA of the CDR3: TGTGCCAGCACCCGACAGAGAATGAACACTGAAGCTTTCTTT. This encodes CASTRQRMNTEAFF.

As regards this clone: Within the sample, other DNA sequences also encode this same CDR3. The rearrangement links TRBV9 to TRBJ1-2; D unresolved. Germline assignment: CDR1 SGDLS and CDR2 YYNGEE. Trimming cost V 2 bases and J 2 bases, with 4 bases left between them. This CDR3 spans 12 amino acids. The CDR3, as DNA: TGTGCCAGCAGCGTTCAAAACTATGGCTACACCTTC. This gives the protein CASSVQNYGYTF.

The rearrangement uses TRBV28 and TRBJ2-3; 10 positions agree with TRBD2. V gave up 10 bases and J gave up 3 bases; unmatched junction bases: 16. The CDR3 is 17 residues long. The germline V gene encodes CDR1 MDHEN and CDR2 SYDVKM. The CDR3: CATSKTAGGRLTDTQYF. The CDR3 DNA reads TGTGCCACCTCCAAGACAGCGGGAGGGCGTTTAACAGATACGCAGTATTTT.

The CDR3: CASSAEDHEQYF. The CDR3 DNA reads TGTGCCAGCAGCGCCGAGGATCACGAGCAGTACTTC. This chain connects TRBV7-3 to TRBJ2-7; D gene unclear. V gave up 5 bases and J gave up 5 bases, with 10 bases separating them. Germline V gene lookup returns CDR1 SGHTA and CDR2 FQGTGA. The CDR3 runs 12 residues.

The V gene is TRBV28, the J gene TRBJ1-3; TRBD1 might be the D (6 bases). The CDR3 sequence is 16 residues long. V was shortened by 5 bases and J by 0 bases, with 14 bases between the two germline ends. Germline V gene sequence: CDR1 MDHEN, CDR2 SYDVKM. The CDR3 DNA is TGTGCCAGCAGTGCGACAGGTCCTCCCTCTGGAAACACCATATATTTT. Amino acids: CASSATGPPSGNTIYF.

The chain is built from TRBV7-2 and TRBJ1-4; 11 positions match TRBD1. The CDR3 totals 14 residues. J gave up 7 bases and V 5 bases, and 3 bases lay outside the gene matches. Germline CDR1 reads SGHTA; CDR2 reads FQGNSA. This chain's CDR3 is CASSTDRGLEKLFF. The CDR3 nucleotides read TGTGCCAGCAGCACGGACAGGGGGCTTGAAAAACTGTTTTTT.

The chain's CDR3 is CASVKKDRRSTGELFF. CDR3 DNA: TGTGCCAGCGTAAAAAAGGACAGGCGCTCCACCGGGGAGCTGTTTTTT. This rearrangement joins TRBV21-1 to TRBJ2-2; TRBD1 is the table's D call and was not checked against the DNA. TRBV21-1 represents a pseudogene. The CDR3 length is 16 residues.

The chain links TRBV7-2 to TRBJ2-3; TRBD2 is a possible D gene (6 bases). From germline, CDR1 is SGHTA and CDR2 FQGNSA. The V gene lost 0 bases and the J gene lost 1 base, with 26 bases spanning the gap. This CDR3 has 21 amino acids. The CDR3 DNA sequence: TGTGCCAGCAGCTTAGCCTCGCGGAGGCGAATCGGCGGGACCCGCACAGATACGCAGTATTTT. This encodes CASSLASRRRIGGTRTDTQYF.

This clone came up once. This chain joins TRBV18 and TRBJ1-2, with D unresolved. Germline V CDR1 and CDR2: KGHSH, LQKENI. This CDR3 comprises 15 residues. V lost 3 bases, J lost 0 bases, and 11 bases lay in between. CDR3 residues: CASSPGPGANYGYTF. As DNA, the CDR3 is TGTGCCAGCTCACCGGGTCCTGGAGCTAACTATGGCTACACCTTC.

The chain links TRBV7-2 to TRBJ1-6; 7 bases align to TRBD1. The CDR3 has 14 residues. V lost 5 bases to trimming and J lost 9 bases; unmatched junction nucleotides: 7. Germline V gives CDR1 SGHTA, CDR2 FQGNSA. The CDR3 here is CASSPRQGGSPLHF. The CDR3 DNA is TGTGCCAGCAGCCCGCGACAGGGAGGTTCACCCCTCCACTTT.

The genes are TRBV29-1 and TRBJ1-2; no clear D. This CDR3 contains 13 residues. The germline CDR1 and CDR2 sequences are SQVTM and ANQGSEA. V shed 3 bases and J shed 5 bases, with 13 bases lying between them. CDR3 sequence: CSVDLWGEYGYTF. CDR3 nucleotide sequence: TGCAGCGTTGATCTGTGGGGAGAATATGGCTACACCTTC. The full variable domain, rest sourced from reference TRBV29-1 and TRBJ1-2, is SAVISQKPSRDICQRGTSLTIQCQVDSQVTMMFWYRQQPGQSLTLIATANQGSEATYESGFVIDKFPISRPNLTFSTLTVSNMSPEDSSIYLCSVDLWGEYGYTFGSGTRLTVV.